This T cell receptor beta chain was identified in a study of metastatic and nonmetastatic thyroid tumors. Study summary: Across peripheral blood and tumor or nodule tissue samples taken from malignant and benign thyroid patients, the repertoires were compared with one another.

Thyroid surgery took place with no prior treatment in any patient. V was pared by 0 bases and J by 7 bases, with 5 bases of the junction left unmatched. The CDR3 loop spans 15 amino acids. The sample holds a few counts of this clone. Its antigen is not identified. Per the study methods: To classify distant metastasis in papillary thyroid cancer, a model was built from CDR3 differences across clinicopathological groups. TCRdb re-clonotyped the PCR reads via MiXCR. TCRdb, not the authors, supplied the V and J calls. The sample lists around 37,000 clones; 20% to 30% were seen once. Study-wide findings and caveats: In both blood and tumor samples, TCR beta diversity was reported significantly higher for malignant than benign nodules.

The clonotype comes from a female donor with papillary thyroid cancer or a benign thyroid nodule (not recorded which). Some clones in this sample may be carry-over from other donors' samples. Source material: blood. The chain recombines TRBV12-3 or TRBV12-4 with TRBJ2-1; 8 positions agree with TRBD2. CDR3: CASSLAGRGGNEQFF. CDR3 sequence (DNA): TGTGCCAGCAGTTTAGCAGGACGGGGGGGGAATGAGCAGTTCTTC.